This T cell receptor beta chain came from a study of T cells after posttransplantation cyclophosphamide. Peripheral blood was collected from the related graft donor on the marrow donation day. This CDR3 spans 15 amino acids. The germline CDR1 and CDR2 sequences are MNHEY and SMNVEV (reference sequence). Germline trimming cut 3 bases from V and 5 bases from J; bases unmatched to any gene: 5. Libraries were prepared by immunoSEQ multiplex PCR; TCRdb keeps only in-frame clonotypes and omits some of them. The table shows about 4,500 clones, with about two thirds occurring only once. Within the sample, this clone is large. Its antigen is undetermined. Broader study findings: Recipient CMV seropositivity and CMV reactivation strongly tracked TRB clonality. TRB overlap between skin or GI tissue T cells and blood was limited. Donor-recipient repertoire similarity was low at 1-2 months, rising over year one.

Sequenced sample: memory CD8+ T cells sorted from blood. The sequence was collected from a woman aged 55-70 years in good health, CMV-negative, and a related stem cell transplant donor. The chain is built from TRBV27 and TRBJ2-3, with 10 bases identical to TRBD2. CDR3 nucleotides: TGTGCCAGCAGTTTCGGGACTAGCGTCGAAGATACGCAGTATTTT. It is translated as CASSFGTSVEDTQYF.